This TCR beta chain comes out of a study of T cell changes during pregnancy in multiple sclerosis. Using immunoSEQ multiplex PCR, the repertoire was profiled, and TCRdb retains in-frame clones only, with some absent. The sample holds around 50,000 clones; about 94% are singletons and the top ten take roughly 4%. Germline trimming cut 4 bases from V and 0 bases from J; bases unmatched to any gene: 6. Germline CDR1 is KGHSH and CDR2 is LQKENI. There are 15 residues in the CDR3. The chain uses TRBV18 and TRBJ2-7, with TRBD1 matching 7 bases. The TCR sequence derives from a female donor with multiple sclerosis, enrolled in a pregnancy study. Sequences were derived from CD8+ T cells from peripheral blood mononuclear cells, sampled in the first trimester of pregnancy. The CDR3 region has the DNA TGTGCCAGCTCACTTGGCCGGGACAGCTCCTACGAGCAGTACTTC. It translates to CASSLGRDSSYEQYF.